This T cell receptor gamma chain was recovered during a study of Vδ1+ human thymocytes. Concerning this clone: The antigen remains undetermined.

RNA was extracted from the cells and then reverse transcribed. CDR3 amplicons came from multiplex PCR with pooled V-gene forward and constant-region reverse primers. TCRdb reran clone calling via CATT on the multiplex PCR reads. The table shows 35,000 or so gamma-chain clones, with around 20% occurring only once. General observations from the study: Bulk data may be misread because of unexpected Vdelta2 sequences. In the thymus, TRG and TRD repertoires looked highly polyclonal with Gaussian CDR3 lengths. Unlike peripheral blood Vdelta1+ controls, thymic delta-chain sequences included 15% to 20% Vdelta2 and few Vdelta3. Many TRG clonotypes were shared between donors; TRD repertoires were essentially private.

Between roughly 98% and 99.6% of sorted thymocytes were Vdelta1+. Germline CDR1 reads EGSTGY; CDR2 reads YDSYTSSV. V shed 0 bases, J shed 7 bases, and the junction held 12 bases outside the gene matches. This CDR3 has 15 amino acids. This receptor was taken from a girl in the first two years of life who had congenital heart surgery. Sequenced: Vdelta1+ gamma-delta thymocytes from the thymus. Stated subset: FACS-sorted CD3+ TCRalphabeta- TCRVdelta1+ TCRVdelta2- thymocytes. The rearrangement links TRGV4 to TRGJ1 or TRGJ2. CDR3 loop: CATWDGPWFGYKKLF. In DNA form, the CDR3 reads TGTGCCACCTGGGATGGGCCGTGGTTTGGGTATAAGAAACTCTTT.